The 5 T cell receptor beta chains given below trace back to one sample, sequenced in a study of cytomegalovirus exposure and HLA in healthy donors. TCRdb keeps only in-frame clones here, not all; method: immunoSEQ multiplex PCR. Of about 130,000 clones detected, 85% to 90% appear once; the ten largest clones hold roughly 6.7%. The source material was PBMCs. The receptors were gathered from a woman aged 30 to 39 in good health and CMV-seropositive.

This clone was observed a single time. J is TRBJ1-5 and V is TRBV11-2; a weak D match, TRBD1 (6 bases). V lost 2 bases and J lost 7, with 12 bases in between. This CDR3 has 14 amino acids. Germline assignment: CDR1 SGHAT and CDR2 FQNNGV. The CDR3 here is CASSLRAGEQPQHF. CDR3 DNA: TGTGCCAGCAGCTTAAGGGCAGGGGAACAGCCCCAGCATTTT.

The CDR3 here is CASSWAGRRTGELFF. CDR3 in DNA: TGTGCCAGTAGTTGGGCAGGGAGGAGAACCGGGGAGCTGTTTTTT. This sequence joins TRBV19 and TRBJ2-2; D perhaps matches TRBD2 (6 bases). This CDR3 has 15 residues. The V gene's germline CDR1 is LNHDA and CDR2 SQIVND (reference sequence). V shed 5 bases and J shed 5 bases, with 15 bases lying between them.

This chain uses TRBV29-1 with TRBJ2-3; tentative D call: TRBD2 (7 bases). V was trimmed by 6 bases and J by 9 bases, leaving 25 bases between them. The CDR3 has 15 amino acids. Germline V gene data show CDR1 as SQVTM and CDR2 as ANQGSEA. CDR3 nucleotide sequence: TGCAGCGTCCTAGGGGGAGTGGCGGGAGCGGGGACGCAGTATTTT. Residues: CSVLGGVAGAGTQYF.

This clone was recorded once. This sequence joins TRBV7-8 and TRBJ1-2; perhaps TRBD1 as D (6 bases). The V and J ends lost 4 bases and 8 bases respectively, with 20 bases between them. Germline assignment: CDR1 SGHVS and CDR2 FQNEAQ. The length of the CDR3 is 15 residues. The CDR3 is CASSSSAGVLLGYTF. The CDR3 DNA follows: TGTGCCAGCAGCTCATCCGCAGGGGTTCTACTGGGCTACACCTTC.

CDR3 coding DNA: TGTGCCAGTAGTATAGTGGGACTGTCGAACACTGAAGCTTTCTTT. Its translation is CASSIVGLSNTEAFF. The V call is TRBV19, the J call TRBJ1-1, with D perhaps TRBD1 (5 bases). Trimming left V 1 base short and J 1 base short, with 10 bases between. The V gene's germline CDR1 is LNHDA and CDR2 SQIVND (reference sequence). The CDR3 totals 15 residues. Looking up the rest from reference TRBV19 and TRBJ1-1 gives the full variable domain: DGGITQSPKYLFRKEGQNVTLSCEQNLNHDAMYWYRQDPGQGLRLIYYSQIVNDFQKGDIAEGYSVSREKKESFPLTVTSAQKNPTAFYLCASSIVGLSNTEAFFGQGTRLTVV.